This T cell receptor beta chain was recovered during a study of technical replicates of blood from a few donors. Sequencing was performed with immunoSEQ multiplex PCR; in TCRdb, only in-frame clones are kept and a portion is missing. The sample lists about 83,000 clones, 85% to 95% occurring once. This clone has just one count. This receptor was obtained from a human donor in good health. Sequenced material: T cells isolated from PBMCs.

The CDR3 sequence is CASSQVAGDTEAFF. The CDR3 DNA reads TGTGCCAGCAGCCAAGTTGCAGGGGACACTGAAGCTTTCTTT. J is TRBJ1-1 and V is TRBV4-2; possible D gene TRBD1, 6 bases. This CDR3 has 14 amino acids. From germline, CDR1 is LGHNA and CDR2 YNFKEQ. V was shortened by 1 base and J by 3 bases, with 9 bases between the two germline ends.